A selection of T cell receptor beta chains follows, all from one sample in a study of cytomegalovirus exposure and HLA in healthy donors. The table came from immunoSEQ multiplex PCR; TCRdb's copy has only in-frame clones and leaves some out. The table has fewer than 250,000 clones, 85% to 90% seen once. Sequenced: PBMCs. These receptors were collected from a human donor in good health. Both conserved end residues are part of each CDR3. D genes are given only for firm matches. A clone size is listed for some rows: how often the clone was seen (once, few, many), or a class if it is expanded.

TRBD2,TRBJ2-1,.,TRBV29-1,TGCAGCGTTCGAAACTCGCGGCTAGCGGGAGGGCCACATGAGCAGTTCTTC,CSVRNSRLAGGPHEQFF
.,TRBJ2-7,.,TRBV29-1,TGCAGCGCCGGACCCAGGGGTATCGAGCAGTACTTC,CSAGPRGIEQYF
.,TRBJ2-1,once,TRBV5-1,TGCGCCAGCAGTTCTAGCGCCCCGAGCTCCTACAATGAGCAGTTCTTC,CASSSSAPSSYNEQFF
TRBD1,TRBJ2-7,.,TRBV7-2,TGTGCCAGCGGTCTAGGGGGACAGGGGGGTTACGAGCAGTACTTC,CASGLGGQGGYEQYF
.,TRBJ1-5,once,TRBV18,TGTGCCAGCTCACCACCGGCTTCGCAGGGTTCATCTCAGCCCCAGCATTTT,CASSPPASQGSSQPQHF
TRBD2,TRBJ2-7,.,TRBV4-1,TGCGCCAGCAGCCATGGACTAGCGGGAAGTTCCTACGAGCAGTACTTC,CASSHGLAGSSYEQYF
.,TRBJ2-7,once,TRBV6-1,TGTGCCAGCAGTGAATTTGGCACCTCCTACGAGCAGTACTTC,CASSEFGTSYEQYF
.,TRBJ2-3,.,TRBV19,TGTGCCAGTAGTAAACGAGGAGATACGCAGTATTTT,CASSKRGDTQYF
TRBD1,TRBJ2-1,.,TRBV10-3,TGTGCCATCAGTGAATCAGACCGGACAGGGGGCAATGAGCAGTTCTTC,CAISESDRTGGNEQFF
TRBD2,TRBJ2-1,.,TRBV2,TGTGCCAGCAGCGGGACTAGCGGGAGGAGAGAGCAGTTCTTC,CASSGTSGRREQFF
TRBD2,TRBJ2-1,.,TRBV19,TGTGCCAGTAGTAGCTGGGGGCTAGCGGGAGCGGCCTACAATGAGCAGTTCTTC,CASSSWGLAGAAYNEQFF
TRBD2,TRBJ2-5,.,TRBV7-8,TGTGCCAGCAGCTTAGTGGCGGTAGCGGGAGTTTTCGGGGGGACCCAGTACTTC,CASSLVAVAGVFGGTQYF
.,TRBJ2-7,.,TRBV5-3,TGTGCCAGAACCCTTGAGGGGGACGAGCAGTACTTC,CARTLEGDEQYF
.,TRBJ1-5,.,TRBV19,TGTGCCAGTAGTGATACAGGGAGCAATCAGCCCCAGCATTTT,CASSDTGSNQPQHF
TRBD2,TRBJ2-1,.,TRBV18,TGTGCCAGCTCACCACCAACTAGCGGGGTCTCCTACAATGAGCAGTTCTTC,CASSPPTSGVSYNEQFF
.,TRBJ1-4,.,TRBV6-6,TGTGCCAGCAGGCGTCCGGGACATGAGCATGAAAAACTGTTTTTT,CASRRPGHEHEKLFF
TRBD1,TRBJ2-7,.,TRBV7-3,TGTGCCAGCAGCTTAACGGGCCAGGGGGCGATCAAGGACGAGCAGTACTTC,CASSLTGQGAIKDEQYF
TRBD2,TRBJ2-5,.,TRBV7-2,TGTGCCAGCACCAGACTAGCGGGAGTTGAGACCCAGTACTTC,CASTRLAGVETQYF
TRBD2,TRBJ2-2,few,TRBV6-6,TGTGCCAGCAGTACGGGACTAAGGGAGCTGTTTTTT,CASSTGLRELFF
TRBD2,TRBJ2-3,.,TRBV6-1,TGTGCCAGCAGTGAACTAGCGGGGGCCTTCACAGATACGCAGTATTTT,CASSELAGAFTDTQYF
TRBD2,TRBJ2-7,.,TRBV7-2,TGTGCCAGCAGCCGGACTAGCGGGTCCACCTACGAGCAGTACTTC,CASSRTSGSTYEQYF
.,TRBJ2-3,.,TRBV5-1,TGCGCCAGCAGCTCCGCTCCGGGTTCCACAGATACGCAGTATTTT,CASSSAPGSTDTQYF
.,TRBJ2-3,.,TRBV7-2,TGTGCCAGCAGCTTAGCCCCAGGTAGCACAGATACGCAGTATTTT,CASSLAPGSTDTQYF
TRBD2,TRBJ2-5,once,TRBV5-5,TGTGCCAGCAGCTTGGCCAGCGGGATCCAAGAGACCCAGTACTTC,CASSLASGIQETQYF
.,TRBJ1-5,.,TRBV19,TGTGCCAGTAGACCCAGGGGCGCCGGCAATCAGCCCCAGCATTTT,CASRPRGAGNQPQHF
TRBD2,TRBJ2-1,.,TRBV7-8,TGTGCCAGCAGCTTAGGTGTACTAGCGGGAAACAATGAGCAGTTCTTC,CASSLGVLAGNNEQFF
TRBD2,TRBJ2-2,.,TRBV7-8,TGTGCCAGCAGCTTAGCGGGACTAGCGGGAGGTGGCGGGGAGCTGTTTTTT,CASSLAGLAGGGGELFF
.,TRBJ2-2,.,TRBV27,TGTGCCAGCAGTTACGTGACAGGGAGGACCGGGGAGCTGTTTTTT,CASSYVTGRTGELFF
TRBD2,TRBJ2-1,once,TRBV28,TGTGCCAGCAGTCTCGCGACTAGCCGGAGCAATGAGCAGTTCTTC,CASSLATSRSNEQFF
.,TRBJ2-1,once,TRBV19,TGTGCCAGTAGTATTGAGGCGGGTGACTACAATGAGCAGTTCTTC,CASSIEAGDYNEQFF
.,TRBJ1-1,.,TRBV5-4,TGTGCCAGCAGCTTGGGATGGGGGGGGACTGGCACTGAAGCTTTCTTT,CASSLGWGGTGTEAFF
TRBD1,TRBJ1-1,.,TRBV25-1,TGTGCCAGCAGTGAATATTTTTCATCCGGGACAGGGGAACGGGTGGCTTTCTTT,CASSEYFSSGTGERVAFF
.,TRBJ2-7,.,TRBV5-5,TGTGCCAGCAGCTCACCAGAGGTTCGCTACGAGCAGTACTTC,CASSSPEVRYEQYF
.,TRBJ2-7,.,TRBV9,TGTGCCAGCAGCCTTGACGTAGCGCAATCTCGTTTGGAGCAGTACTTC,CASSLDVAQSRLEQYF
.,TRBJ1-1,.,TRBV7-9,TGTGCCAGCAGGCAAGCTGATACGAACACTGAAGCTTTCTTT,CASRQADTNTEAFF
TRBD1,TRBJ2-6,.,TRBV27,TGTGCCAGCGGGACAGGGAGGAGCTCTGGGGCCAACGTCCTGACTTTC,CASGTGRSSGANVLTF
TRBD2,TRBJ2-3,.,TRBV7-8,TGTGCCAGCAGCTTAGGGGGACTAGCGGGACCAGATACGCAGTATTTT,CASSLGGLAGPDTQYF
.,TRBJ2-7,.,TRBV5-4,TGTGCCAGCAGCTTTGTTGAGGGGGCCTACGAGCAGTACTTC,CASSFVEGAYEQYF
.,TRBJ2-1,once,TRBV6-6,TGTGCCAGCAGTTACTCGGGAGGTAGCTCCTACAATGAGCAGTTCTTC,CASSYSGGSSYNEQFF
TRBD2,TRBJ2-1,.,TRBV28,TGTGCCAGCAGGACTAGCGGGAGTCGTAATGAGCAGTTCTTC,CASRTSGSRNEQFF
.,TRBJ2-4,.,TRBV21-1,TGTGCCAGCAGCTGCCGGGACAGGGATGATTTAGCCAAAAACATTCAGTACTTC,CASSCRDRDDLAKNIQYF
TRBD2,TRBJ2-1,.,TRBV5-1,TGCGCCAGCAGCTTGGGTAGCGGGATCAATGAGCAGTTCTTC,CASSLGSGINEQFF